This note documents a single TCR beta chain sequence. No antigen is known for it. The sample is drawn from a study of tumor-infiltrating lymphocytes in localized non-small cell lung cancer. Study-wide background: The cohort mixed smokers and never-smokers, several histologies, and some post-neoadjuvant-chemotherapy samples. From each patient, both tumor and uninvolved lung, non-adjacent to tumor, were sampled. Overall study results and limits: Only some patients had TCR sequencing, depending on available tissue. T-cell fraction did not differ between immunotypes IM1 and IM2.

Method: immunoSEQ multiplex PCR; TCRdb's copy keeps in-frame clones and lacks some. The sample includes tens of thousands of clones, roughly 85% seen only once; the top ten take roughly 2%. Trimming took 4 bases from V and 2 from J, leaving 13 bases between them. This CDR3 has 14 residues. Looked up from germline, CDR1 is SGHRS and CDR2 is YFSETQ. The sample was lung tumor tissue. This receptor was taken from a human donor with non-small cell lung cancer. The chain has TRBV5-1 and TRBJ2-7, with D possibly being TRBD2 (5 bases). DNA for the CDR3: TGCGCCAGCAGCCCAATCCCACTAGCCTACGAGCAGTACTTC. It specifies CASSPIPLAYEQYF.